The source of this TCR beta chain is a study of OX40 agonist ivuxolimab in advanced cancers. Only in-frame clones appear in the TCRdb table, and some are missing; sequencing was by immunoSEQ multiplex PCR. The sample lists tens of thousands of clones; about four fifths were seen once. CDR1 is PRHDT, CDR2 FYEKMQ, per germline (reference sequence). This CDR3 spans 14 amino acids. The junction had 6 bases not matched to a gene; V was cut back by 0 bases and J by 10 bases. The sample in question was CD4+ or CD8+ T cells sorted from blood, obtained in a trial of the OX40 agonist ivuxolimab. V and J are TRBV13 and TRBJ2-5; 9 nucleotides align to TRBD1. The sequence was obtained from an adult with an advanced solid tumor such as melanoma, head and neck, liver or kidney cancer. The CDR3, as DNA: TGTGCCAGCAGCTTAGGACAGGGGGCAATGATCCAGTACTTC. It encodes CASSLGQGAMIQYF.